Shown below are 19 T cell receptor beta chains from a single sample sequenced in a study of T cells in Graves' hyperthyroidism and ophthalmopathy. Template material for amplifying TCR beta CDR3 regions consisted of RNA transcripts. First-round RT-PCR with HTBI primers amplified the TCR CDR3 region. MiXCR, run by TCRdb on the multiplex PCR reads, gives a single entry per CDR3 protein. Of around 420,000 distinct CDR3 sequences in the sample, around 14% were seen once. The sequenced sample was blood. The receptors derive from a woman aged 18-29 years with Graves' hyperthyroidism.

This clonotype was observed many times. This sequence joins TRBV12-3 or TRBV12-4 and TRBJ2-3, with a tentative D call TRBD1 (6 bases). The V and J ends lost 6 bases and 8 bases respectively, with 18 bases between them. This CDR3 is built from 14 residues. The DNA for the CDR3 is TGTGCCAGCAGACACAGGGTCGGGACGGGTACGCAGTATTTT. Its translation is CASRHRVGTGTQYF.

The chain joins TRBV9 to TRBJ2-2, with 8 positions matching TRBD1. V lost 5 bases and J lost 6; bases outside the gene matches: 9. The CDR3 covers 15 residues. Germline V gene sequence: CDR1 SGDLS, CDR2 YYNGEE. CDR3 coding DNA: TGTGCCAGCAGTCGTGGACAGGGAGTTCCCGGGGAGCTGTTTTTT. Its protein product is CASSRGQGVPGELFF.

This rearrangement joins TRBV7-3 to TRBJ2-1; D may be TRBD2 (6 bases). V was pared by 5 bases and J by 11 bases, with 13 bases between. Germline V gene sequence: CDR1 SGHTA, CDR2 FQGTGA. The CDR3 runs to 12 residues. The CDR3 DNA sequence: TGTGCCAGCAGCATGGAGGGACTGCAGCAGTTCTTC. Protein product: CASSMEGLQQFF.

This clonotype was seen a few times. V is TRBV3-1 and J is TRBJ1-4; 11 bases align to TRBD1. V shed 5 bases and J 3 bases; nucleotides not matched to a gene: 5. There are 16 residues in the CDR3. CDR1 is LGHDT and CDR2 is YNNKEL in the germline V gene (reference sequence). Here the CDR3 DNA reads TGTGCCAGCAGCTTCGGACAGGGGGCCGCTAATGAAAAACTGTTTTTT. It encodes CASSFGQGAANEKLFF.

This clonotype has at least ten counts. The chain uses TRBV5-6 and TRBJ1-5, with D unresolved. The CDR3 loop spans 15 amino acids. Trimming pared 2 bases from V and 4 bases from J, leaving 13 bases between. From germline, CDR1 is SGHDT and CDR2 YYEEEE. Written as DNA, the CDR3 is TGTGCCAGCAGCTTTAATTGGGGAGCTAATCAGCCCCAGCATTTT. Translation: CASSFNWGANQPQHF.

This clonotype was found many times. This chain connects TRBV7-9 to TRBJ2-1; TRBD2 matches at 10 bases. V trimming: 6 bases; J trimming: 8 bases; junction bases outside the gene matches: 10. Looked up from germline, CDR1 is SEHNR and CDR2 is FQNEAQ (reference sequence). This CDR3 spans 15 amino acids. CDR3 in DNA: TGTGCCAGCAGTCTTACTAGCGGGGTAGGGCATGAGCAGTTCTTC. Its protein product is CASSLTSGVGHEQFF.

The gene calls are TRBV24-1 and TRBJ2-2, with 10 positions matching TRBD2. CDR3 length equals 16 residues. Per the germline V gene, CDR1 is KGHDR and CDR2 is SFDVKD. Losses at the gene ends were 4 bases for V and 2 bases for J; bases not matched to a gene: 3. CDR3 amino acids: CATSELAGPNTGELFF. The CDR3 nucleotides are TGTGCCACCAGTGAACTAGCGGGGCCCAACACCGGGGAGCTGTTTTTT.

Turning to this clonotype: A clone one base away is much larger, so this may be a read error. In DNA, the CDR3 is TGTGCCAGCAGTTTAGGTCCGAGCTCCTACGAGCAGTACTTC. It codes for CASSLGPSSYEQYF. V usage is TRBV12-3 or TRBV12-4 and J usage is TRBJ2-7; D is unresolved. V was shortened by 1 base and J by 0 bases, with 7 bases between the two germline ends. The CDR3 spans 14 residues.

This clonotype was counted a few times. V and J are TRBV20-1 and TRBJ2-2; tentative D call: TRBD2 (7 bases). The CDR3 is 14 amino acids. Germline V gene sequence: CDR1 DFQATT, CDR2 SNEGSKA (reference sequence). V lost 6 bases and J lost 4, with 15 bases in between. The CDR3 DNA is TGCAGTGCAAAGAGCGGGGACACCACCGGGGAGCTGTTTTTT. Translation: CSAKSGDTTGELFF.

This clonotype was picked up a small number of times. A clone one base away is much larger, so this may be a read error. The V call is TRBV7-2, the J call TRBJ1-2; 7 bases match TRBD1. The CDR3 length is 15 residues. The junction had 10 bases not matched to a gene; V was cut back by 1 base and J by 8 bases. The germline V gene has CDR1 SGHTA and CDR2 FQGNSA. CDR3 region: CTSSLGTGADVGYTF. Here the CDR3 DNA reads TGTACCAGCAGCTTAGGTACAGGGGCAGATGTGGGCTACACCTTC. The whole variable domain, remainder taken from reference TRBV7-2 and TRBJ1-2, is GAGVSQSPSNKVTEKGKDVELRCDPISGHTALYWYRQSLGQGLEFLIYFQGNSAPDKSGLPSDRFSAERTGGSVSTLTIQRTQQEDSAVYLCTSSLGTGADVGYTFGSGTRLTVV.

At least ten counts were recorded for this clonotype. This chain's CDR3 is CASSRTSGNTIYF. DNA for the CDR3: TGTGCCAGCAGTAGAACCTCTGGAAACACCATATATTTT. V is TRBV27 and J is TRBJ1-3; D remains ambiguous. The CDR3 spans 13 residues. The germline V and J ends were trimmed by 5 bases and 0 bases, with 5 bases remaining between them. Germline values: CDR1 MNHEY, CDR2 SMNVEV (reference sequence).

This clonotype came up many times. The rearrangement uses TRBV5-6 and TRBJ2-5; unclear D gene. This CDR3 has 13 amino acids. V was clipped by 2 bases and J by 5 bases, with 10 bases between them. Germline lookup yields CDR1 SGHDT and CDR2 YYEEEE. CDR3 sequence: CASSFADRETQYF. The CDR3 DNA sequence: TGTGCCAGCAGCTTCGCCGACCGGGAGACCCAGTACTTC. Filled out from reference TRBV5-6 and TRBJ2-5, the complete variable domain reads DAGVTQSPTHLIKTRGQQVTLRCSPKSGHDTVSWYQQALGQGPQFIFQYYEEEERQRGNFPDRFSGHQFPNYSSELNVNALLLGDSALYLCASSFADRETQYFGPGTRLLVL.

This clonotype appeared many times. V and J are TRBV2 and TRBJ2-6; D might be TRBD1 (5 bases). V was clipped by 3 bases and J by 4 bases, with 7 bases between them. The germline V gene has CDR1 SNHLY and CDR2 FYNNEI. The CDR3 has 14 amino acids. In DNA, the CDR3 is TGTGCCAGCAGTGATGGGGCCGGGGCCAACGTCCTGACTTTC. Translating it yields CASSDGAGANVLTF.

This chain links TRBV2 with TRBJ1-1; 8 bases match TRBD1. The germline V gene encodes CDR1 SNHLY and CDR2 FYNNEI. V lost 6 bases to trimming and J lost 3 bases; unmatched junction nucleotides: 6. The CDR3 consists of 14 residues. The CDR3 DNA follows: TGTGCCAGCAGCCTACAGGGGGGCCACACTGAAGCTTTCTTT. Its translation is CASSLQGGHTEAFF.

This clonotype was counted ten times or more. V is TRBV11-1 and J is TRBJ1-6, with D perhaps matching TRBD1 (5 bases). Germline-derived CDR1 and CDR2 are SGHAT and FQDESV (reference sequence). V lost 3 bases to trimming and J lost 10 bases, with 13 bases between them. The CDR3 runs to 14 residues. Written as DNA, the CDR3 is TGTGCCAGCAGCTTTGGCAGGGTGGCCTCACCCCTCCACTTT. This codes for CASSFGRVASPLHF. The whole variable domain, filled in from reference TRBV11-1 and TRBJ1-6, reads EAEVAQSPRYKITEKSQAVAFWCDPISGHATLYWYRQILGQGPELLVQFQDESVVDDSQLPKDRFSAERLKGVDSTLKIQPAELGDSAMYLCASSFGRVASPLHFGNGTRLTVT.

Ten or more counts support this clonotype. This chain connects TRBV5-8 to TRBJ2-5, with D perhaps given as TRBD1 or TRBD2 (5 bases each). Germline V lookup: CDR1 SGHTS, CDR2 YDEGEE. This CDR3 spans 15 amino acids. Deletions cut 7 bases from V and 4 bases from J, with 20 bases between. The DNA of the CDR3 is TGTGCCAGCGCAGGGACGGTACCTCGGAGAGAGACCCAGTACTTC. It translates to CASAGTVPRRETQYF.

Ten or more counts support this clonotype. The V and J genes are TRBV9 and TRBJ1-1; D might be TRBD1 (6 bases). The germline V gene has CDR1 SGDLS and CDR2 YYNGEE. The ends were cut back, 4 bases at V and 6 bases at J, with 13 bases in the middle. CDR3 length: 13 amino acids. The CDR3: CASSPGTLAEAFF. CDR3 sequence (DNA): TGTGCCAGCAGCCCGGGGACATTGGCTGAAGCTTTCTTT.

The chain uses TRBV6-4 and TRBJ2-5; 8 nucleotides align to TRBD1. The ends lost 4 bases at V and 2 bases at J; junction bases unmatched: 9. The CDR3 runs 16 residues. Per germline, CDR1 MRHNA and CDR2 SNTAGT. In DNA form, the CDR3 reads TGTGCCAGCAGTGTTACCGGGACAGGCCCACAAGAGACCCAGTACTTC. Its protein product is CASSVTGTGPQETQYF.

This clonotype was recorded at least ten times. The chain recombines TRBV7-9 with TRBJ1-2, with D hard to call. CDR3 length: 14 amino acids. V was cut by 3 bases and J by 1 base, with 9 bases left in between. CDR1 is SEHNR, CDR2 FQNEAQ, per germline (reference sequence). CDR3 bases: TGTGCCAGCAGCTTCGCCGGCAGTAACTATGGCTACACCTTC. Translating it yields CASSFAGSNYGYTF.